Following are 18 T cell receptor beta chains from one sample sequenced in a study of T-cell memory formation after mild COVID-19 (dated by TCRdb to the early 2020s). The library was obtained by 5' RACE. This sample was sequenced with an Illumina NovaSeq 6000. TCRdb reran the public reads through fastp at Q25 and MiXCR, keeping productive beta chains. Duplicate CDR3 protein sequences are folded into a single record with the most common DNA and genes. This sample comprises about 430,000 distinct CDR3 sequences, 15% to 20% of them detected only once. The ten largest clones add up to 20% to 25% of the sample. The sequencing sample was made of PBMCs or a T cell subset sorted from them (not recorded which). The receptors were gathered from a man aged 18 to 29 who had mild COVID-19 (a few samples of this study predate the infection). The sample titles of this study are shuffled in the database, so cell type and time point are left out; the donor was told from shared clones.

This clonotype has a count of ten or more. The V and J genes are TRBV6-2 or TRBV6-3 and TRBJ2-2; D unclear. Germline loops: CDR1 MNHEY, CDR2 SVGEGT. The CDR3 has 13 amino acids. Trimming took 4 bases from V and 2 from J, leaving 5 bases between them. CDR3 DNA sequence: TGTGCCAGCAGTTGGGTAAACACCGGGGAGCTGTTTTTT. It specifies CASSWVNTGELFF.

The chain combines TRBV4-3 with TRBJ2-3; weak D call: TRBD2 (6 bases). The V and J ends lost 1 base and 4 bases respectively, with 15 bases between them. The CDR3 is 16 residues long. The germline CDR1 and CDR2 sequences are LGHNA and YSLEER. CDR3 loop: CASSQGADRRADTQYF. The CDR3 region has the DNA TGCGCCAGCAGCCAAGGCGCGGACCGGAGGGCAGATACGCAGTATTTT.

The chain couples TRBV5-1 to TRBJ1-2, with 7 bases aligning to TRBD1. J was trimmed by 5 bases and V by 4 bases; bases with no gene match: 11. The CDR3 runs to 15 residues. Germline V gene data show CDR1 as SGHRS and CDR2 as YFSETQ. The CDR3, as DNA: TGCGCCAGCAGCAAGACAGCGTTACAGGGGTATGGCTACACCTTC. It encodes CASSKTALQGYGYTF.

In its sample, this clonotype was seen a few times. The chain couples TRBV12-3 or TRBV12-4 to TRBJ2-4, with 7 nucleotides matching TRBD1. J lost 8 bases, V lost 1 base, and 8 bases had no gene match. The CDR3 covers 15 residues. This CDR3 is CASSLVPRGLDIQYF. The CDR3 nucleotides are TGTGCCAGCAGTTTAGTTCCCAGGGGGTTAGACATTCAGTACTTC.

In this sample, this clonotype turned up a few times. The chain recombines TRBV5-1 with TRBJ2-3; 13 nucleotides line up with TRBD2. The germline V gene encodes CDR1 SGHRS and CDR2 YFSETQ. The CDR3 is 15 residues long. Trimming at V came to 3 bases and at J to 5 bases, leaving 3 bases not matched to a gene. CDR3 region: CASSSGLAGEDTQYF. For the CDR3, the DNA is TGCGCCAGCAGCTCAGGACTAGCGGGGGAAGATACGCAGTATTTT. The full variable domain, its missing parts supplied by reference TRBV5-1 and TRBJ2-3, is KAGVTQTPRYLIKTRGQQVTLSCSPISGHRSVSWYQQTPGQGLQFLFEYFSETQRNKGNFPGRFSGRQFSNSRSEMNVSTLELGDSALYLCASSSGLAGEDTQYFGPGTRLTVL.

This clonotype was seen a handful of times. The chain combines TRBV27 with TRBJ2-1; perhaps TRBD2 as D (6 bases). The ends were cut back, 4 bases at V and 9 bases at J, with 13 bases in the middle. Germline V lookup: CDR1 MNHEY, CDR2 SMNVEV (reference sequence). The CDR3 has 13 residues. For the CDR3, the DNA is TGTGCCAGCAGTTCGGCTCGGGGGAGTGAGCAGTTCTTC. Its translation: CASSSARGSEQFF.

This clonotype was seen a few times. The chain links TRBV19 to TRBJ1-2; D possibly corresponds to TRBD1 (6 bases). Trimming took off 7 bases at V and 5 bases at J, with 17 bases between the two ends. The CDR3 extends over 14 amino acids. From germline, CDR1 is LNHDA and CDR2 SQIVND (reference sequence). The CDR3 region has the DNA TGTGCCAGTAACCCGGGCCGGGGGCTATATGGCTACACCTTC. It specifies CASNPGRGLYGYTF. Variable domain in full (rest from reference TRBV19 and TRBJ1-2): DGGITQSPKYLFRKEGQNVTLSCEQNLNHDAMYWYRQDPGQGLRLIYYSQIVNDFQKGDIAEGYSVSREKKESFPLTVTSAQKNPTAFYLCASNPGRGLYGYTFGSGTRLTVV.

This clonotype was picked up a small number of times. The chain is built from TRBV28 and TRBJ1-2, with D possibly matching TRBD1 (6 bases). Germline V lookup: CDR1 MDHEN, CDR2 SYDVKM. V shed 2 bases and J shed 8 bases, with 21 bases lying between them. The CDR3 has 16 amino acids. The CDR3: CASSLTVGSGARGYTF. In DNA form, the CDR3 reads TGTGCCAGCAGTTTAACGGTGGGCTCGGGGGCTCGCGGCTACACCTTC.

The rearrangement joins TRBV6-5 to TRBJ1-2; no clear D gene. Deletions cut 0 bases from V and 5 bases from J, with 13 bases between. There are 15 residues in the CDR3. Germline CDR1 is MNHEY and CDR2 is SVGAGI. CDR3 nucleotide sequence: TGTGCCAGCAGTTACTCTATCCAGGAGTTTTATGGCTACACCTTC. Translated, it gives CASSYSIQEFYGYTF.

This clonotype was detected a few times. The CDR3: CASSPAVLTNTEAFF. The CDR3 DNA sequence: TGCGCCAGCAGCCCCGCAGTCCTCACGAACACTGAAGCTTTCTTT. The chain uses TRBV5-1 and TRBJ1-1, with D uncertain. Germline V CDR1 and CDR2: SGHRS, YFSETQ. This CDR3 contains 15 residues. Trimming pared 4 bases from V and 1 base from J, leaving 14 bases between.

The V and J genes are TRBV3-1 and TRBJ2-7; 11 bases line up with TRBD1. The germline V gene has CDR1 LGHDT and CDR2 YNNKEL (reference sequence). The CDR3 has 15 amino acids. Losses at the gene ends were 2 bases for V and 2 bases for J; bases not matched to a gene: 2. The CDR3 region is CASSQRTGGPYEQYF. CDR3 bases: TGTGCCAGCAGCCAACGGACAGGGGGCCCCTACGAGCAGTACTTC.

This clonotype was seen a handful of times. This chain links TRBV7-2 with TRBJ2-3; TRBD2 matches 8 bases. Germline lookup yields CDR1 SGHTA and CDR2 FQGNSA. The CDR3 is made up of 15 amino acids. The J segment lost 5 bases and the V segment lost 0 bases, leaving 4 bases of the junction unmatched. The CDR3 coding sequence is TGTGCCAGCAGCTTAGCGCGAAGCGGGGGAGATACGCAGTATTTT. Encoded protein: CASSLARSGGDTQYF.

For the CDR3, the DNA is TGTGCCAGCAGTTACACGGGGGGCCGAGCACCCTACAATGAGCAGTTCTTC. Translation gives CASSYTGGRAPYNEQFF. The chain links TRBV6-5 to TRBJ2-1; weak D call: TRBD2 (7 bases). Germline-derived CDR1 and CDR2 are MNHEY and SVGAGI. The CDR3 has 17 amino acids. V lost 2 bases and J lost 2, with 16 bases in between.

This clonotype occurred a few times. This chain links TRBV5-1 with TRBJ1-6; D is uncertain. This CDR3 comprises 16 residues. In germline, CDR1 is SGHRS, CDR2 YFSETQ. Trimming stripped 4 bases from V and 2 bases from J, with 13 bases between. The CDR3 DNA reads TGCGCCAGCAGCCGCTCGGGGAACCCCTATAATTCACCCCTCCACTTT. Protein: CASSRSGNPYNSPLHF. The full variable domain, in which reference TRBV5-1 and TRBJ1-6 provide the parts outside the CDR3, is KAGVTQTPRYLIKTRGQQVTLSCSPISGHRSVSWYQQTPGQGLQFLFEYFSETQRNKGNFPGRFSGRQFSNSRSEMNVSTLELGDSALYLCASSRSGNPYNSPLHFGNGTRLTVT.

The rearrangement joins TRBV5-1 to TRBJ2-2; D call uncertain. Germline CDR1 SGHRS, CDR2 YFSETQ. The CDR3 covers 13 residues. V was cut by 0 bases and J by 6 bases, with 6 bases left in between. Written as DNA, the CDR3 is TGCGCCAGCAGCTTGGCGGATTCCGGGGAGCTGTTTTTT. It yields the protein CASSLADSGELFF.

The chain recombines TRBV4-1 with TRBJ2-6; TRBD1 matches 8 bases. The CDR3 extends over 14 amino acids. Germline assignment: CDR1 MGHRA and CDR2 YSYEKL. J was trimmed by 12 bases and V by 3 bases; bases with no gene match: 7. This CDR3 is CASSHVGQGSVLTF. DNA for the CDR3: TGCGCCAGCAGCCACGTCGGACAGGGAAGCGTCCTGACTTTC.

This sequence joins TRBV11-2 and TRBJ1-1, with 9 bases fitting TRBD1. In germline, CDR1 is SGHAT, CDR2 FQNNGV. CDR3 size: 15 residues. The V and J ends lost 5 bases and 1 base, in that order; junction bases with no gene match: 5. CDR3 DNA sequence: TGTGCCAGCAGCCCCCGGACAGGGGCGAACACTGAAGCTTTCTTT. Its protein is CASSPRTGANTEAFF.

This clonotype came up a few times. The gene calls are TRBV7-3 and TRBJ2-2; 7 bases map to TRBD2. J gave up 5 bases and V 4 bases, and 7 bases lay outside the gene matches. In germline, CDR1 is SGHTA, CDR2 FQGTGA. CDR3 length: 15 amino acids. The CDR3 loop is CASSSSSGGTGELFF. DNA of the CDR3: TGTGCCAGCAGCTCTTCCTCGGGGGGAACCGGGGAGCTGTTTTTT.